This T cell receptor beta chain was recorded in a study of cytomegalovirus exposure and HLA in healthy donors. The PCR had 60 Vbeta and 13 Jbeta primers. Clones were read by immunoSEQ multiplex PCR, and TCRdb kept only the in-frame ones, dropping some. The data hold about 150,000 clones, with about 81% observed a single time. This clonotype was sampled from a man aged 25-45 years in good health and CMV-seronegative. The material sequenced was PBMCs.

CDR3 nucleotides: TGTGCCAGCAGTTGGGACAGAGTGGGGGAAAAACTGTTTTTT. It yields the protein CASSWDRVGEKLFF. The V and J genes are TRBV6-5 and TRBJ1-4; 7 bases match TRBD1. The CDR3 is 14 residues long. J gave up 8 bases and V 4 bases, and 7 bases lay outside the gene matches. CDR1 and CDR2 (germline): MNHEY, SVGAGI.